This is a list of T cell receptor beta chains from one sample in a study of blood T cell repertoires in COVID-19. Method: immunoSEQ multiplex PCR; TCRdb's copy keeps in-frame clones and lacks some. The sample contains 250,000 to 350,000 clones, around 88% of which appear only once. Sequences were obtained from peripheral blood. All receptors derive from a man aged 25-45 years with acute or convalescent COVID-19. The CDR3 runs from the conserved cysteine through the conserved F or W. Fields, in order: D gene, clone size, V gene, J gene, CDR3 DNA, CDR3 protein. D genes are given only for firm matches. Where a row states a size, it is once, few, many or the class of an expanded clone; other rows omit it.

.	once	TRBV30	TRBJ1-2	TGTGCCTGGAGCCTCTCGAGATGGGGGGACTATGGCTACACCTTC	CAWSLSRWGDYGYTF
TRBD1	.	TRBV14	TRBJ1-1	TGTGCCAGCAGCTCCAGACAGGGTTTAATGACGGACACTGAAGCTTTCTTT	CASSSRQGLMTDTEAFF
.	.	TRBV27	TRBJ1-3	TGTGCCAGCAGGAGTGGCAGCGCAGTGAGGGGAAACACCATATATTTT	CASRSGSAVRGNTIYF
TRBD2	.	TRBV7-9	TRBJ2-3	TGTGCCAGCAGCTCGGTGGGAAGCGGGACCACAGATACGCAGTATTTT	CASSSVGSGTTDTQYF
TRBD1	.	TRBV2	TRBJ1-2	TGTGCCAGCAGTACCGACAGGGGGTCCTATGGCTACACCTTC	CASSTDRGSYGYTF
TRBD1	.	TRBV27	TRBJ1-5	TGTGCCAGCAGTACCCCGACAGGGGGCGAGTTTTGGCCCCAGCATTTT	CASSTPTGGEFWPQHF
.	.	TRBV28	TRBJ2-3	TGTGCCAGCAGACTACGGTGGAGTTGGGATACGCAGTATTTT	CASRLRWSWDTQYF
TRBD2	.	TRBV5-1	TRBJ2-2	TGCGCCAGCAGCCGTTACCTAGCGGGGGGGCCGGACACCGGGGAGCTGTTTTTT	CASSRYLAGGPDTGELFF
TRBD1	few	TRBV5-1	TRBJ1-4	TGCGCCAGCAGCTTGCAGACAGGGGCGGAAAAACTGTTTTTT	CASSLQTGAEKLFF
.	.	TRBV9	TRBJ2-2	TGTGCCAGCAGCGTAGAGGGAAGGGGGACCGGGGAGCTGTTTTTT	CASSVEGRGTGELFF
.	.	TRBV28	TRBJ1-2	TGTGCCAGCAGCCCAGGACAGCCTAATTTCTATGGCTACACCTTC	CASSPGQPNFYGYTF
.	.	TRBV1	TRBJ2-1	TGCACCAGCAGCCAAGTGGCTAGCGGATACAATGAGCAGTTCTTC	CTSSQVASGYNEQFF
.	.	TRBV10-3	TRBJ1-2	TGTGCCATCAGTGAGCGGGAGCAGGGCGGCTATGGCTACACCTTC	CAISEREQGGYGYTF
.	once	TRBV9	TRBJ2-1	TGTGCCAGCAGCGTAGCCCTACTTGATGAGCAGTTCTTC	CASSVALLDEQFF
.	.	TRBV2	TRBJ1-1	TGTGCCAGCAGTGAGGTCAGGGGAGGGAGAGAAGCTTTCTTT	CASSEVRGGREAFF
TRBD1	.	TRBV5-4	TRBJ2-6	TGTGCCAGCAGCTTGGTGGGTCAGGGGGCGCGGGGGGCCAACGTCCTGACTTTC	CASSLVGQGARGANVLTF
TRBD1	.	TRBV5-1	TRBJ2-5	TGCGCCAGCAGCGCCGGGACAGGTATCTCCGGTGGGGCCCAGTACTTC	CASSAGTGISGGAQYF
.	.	TRBV7-2	TRBJ2-1	TGTGCCAGCAGCTTAGTCAGTGTGGGGGCCCATGAGCAGTTCTTC	CASSLVSVGAHEQFF
.	.	TRBV5-1	TRBJ1-2	TGCGCCAGCAGCCGGGCGACAGAAACCTATGGCTACACCTTC	CASSRATETYGYTF
TRBD1	.	TRBV19	TRBJ1-5	TGTGCCAGTAGTCAACAGGGGTATGGCCAGCCCCAGCATTTT	CASSQQGYGQPQHF
.	.	TRBV19	TRBJ1-2	TGTGCCTCCACGGACAGTTCCTATGGCTACACCTTC	CASTDSSYGYTF
TRBD1	.	TRBV10-3	TRBJ1-1	TGTGCCATCAGTGACGGGACAGGGAACACTGAAGCTTTCTTT	CAISDGTGNTEAFF